This T cell receptor (beta chain) was recovered during a study of OX40 agonist ivuxolimab in advanced cancers. Study-level background: Participants, roughly 81% male, averaged approximately 65 years of age, ranging from roughly 23 to 80. Earlier treatment with anti-PD-1, anti-PD-L1 or anti-CTLA-4 was permitted, and roughly 42% had received some. Overall study results and limits: Patients with a partial response at 0.1-3.0 mg/kg had among the lowest clonal expansion.

As to this clone: The antigen remains undetermined.

Trimming left V 2 bases short and J 8 bases short, with 4 bases between. CDR1 is MDHEN, CDR2 SYDVKM, per germline. The CDR3 is 11 residues long. Clones were read by immunoSEQ multiplex PCR, and TCRdb kept only the in-frame ones, dropping some. The table shows roughly 70,000 clones, with 85% to 90% occurring only once. The sequence came from an adult with an advanced solid tumor such as melanoma, head and neck, liver or kidney cancer. Sequences were derived from CD4+ or CD8+ T cells sorted from blood, sampled in a trial of the OX40 agonist ivuxolimab. The chain links TRBV28 to TRBJ1-5, with no clear D. The CDR3 nucleotides are TGTGCCAGCAGTTTAGGAGAGCCCCAGCATTTT. Translating gives CASSLGEPQHF.